A single sample is the source of the 26 T cell receptor beta chains below, sequenced in a study of T cells in Graves' hyperthyroidism and ophthalmopathy. RNA transcripts were the template for amplifying TCR beta CDR3 regions. The TCR CDR3 was amplified in a first-round RT-PCR using the HTBI primer set. TCRdb reprocessed the multiplex PCR reads with MiXCR, giving one entry per CDR3 protein. Of approximately 400,000 distinct CDR3 sequences detected, approximately 15% appear once; the ten largest clones hold 28%. Sample: blood. The receptors originated from a woman younger than 35 with Graves' hyperthyroidism that later progressed to Graves' ophthalmopathy.

This clonotype occurred a few times. The rearrangement uses TRBV20-1 and TRBJ2-1; D unresolved. Trimming stripped 0 bases from V and 8 bases from J, with 14 bases between. The CDR3 extends over 14 amino acids. CDR1 and CDR2 from the germline V gene are DFQATT and SNEGSKA (reference sequence). The CDR3 loop reads CSARDVSRSYEQFF. CDR3 nucleotides: TGCAGTGCTAGAGATGTGTCAAGGTCGTATGAGCAGTTCTTC.

This clonotype showed up many times. The CDR3 spells CASSLQDDTEAFF. The CDR3 DNA follows: TGCGCCAGCAGCTTACAAGACGACACTGAAGCTTTCTTT. This chain links TRBV4-1 with TRBJ1-1; D gene uncertain. CDR1 MGHRA and CDR2 YSYEKL come from the germline V gene. This CDR3 spans 13 amino acids. The V end was cut by 5 bases, the J end by 3 bases, with 10 bases between.

This chain connects TRBV5-6 to TRBJ2-7; possibly TRBD1 or TRBD2 for D (5 bases each). Between the trimmed V and J ends, which lost 0 bases and 0 bases, there was a span of 16 bases. CDR3 size: 17 residues. Germline CDR1 SGHDT, CDR2 YYEEEE. DNA for the CDR3: TGTGCCAGCAGCTTGGCTTGGGGACCGTCGAGCTCCTACGAGCAGTACTTC. This codes for CASSLAWGPSSSYEQYF.

This clonotype was observed many times. The chain uses TRBV5-1 and TRBJ1-2; 8 nucleotides agree with TRBD1. Germline V lookup: CDR1 SGHRS, CDR2 YFSETQ. The CDR3 is made up of 14 amino acids. Trimming at V came to 4 bases and at J to 6 bases, leaving 8 bases not matched to a gene. The CDR3 region has the DNA TGCGCCAGCAGCCTGGACAGGGAGGGCGATGGCTACACCTTC. It specifies CASSLDREGDGYTF.

This clonotype was seen a few times. This rearrangement joins TRBV6-2 or TRBV6-3 to TRBJ2-1; D gene ambiguous. Germline V gives CDR1 MNHEY, CDR2 SVGEGT. The CDR3 runs to 14 residues. V lost 3 bases and J 2 bases, leaving 8 bases between the germline ends. The CDR3 nucleotides are TGTGCCAGCAGTTATGTTGGCCCCTACAATGAGCAGTTCTTC. This codes for CASSYVGPYNEQFF.

A remark on this clonotype: The CDR3 does not end in the conserved phenylalanine or tryptophan, so this is likely a read error. V usage is TRBV18 and J usage is TRBJ2-5, with a tentative D call TRBD2 (5 bases). Germline V CDR1 and CDR2: KGHSH, LQKENI. There are 14 residues in the CDR3. Trimming cost V 6 bases and J 4 bases, with 15 bases left between them. CDR3 region: CASSPLRTPETQYL. CDR3 in DNA: TGTGCCAGCTCGCCCCTCCGGACTCCAGAGACCCAGTACCTC.

This clonotype was observed many times. The chain joins TRBV3-1 to TRBJ2-1, with TRBD2 matching 8 bases. Per germline, CDR1 LGHDT and CDR2 YNNKEL (reference sequence). V lost 4 bases and J lost 5; bases outside the gene matches: 10. This CDR3 contains 16 residues. CDR3 residues: CASSRPTSGAHNEQFF. In DNA, the CDR3 is TGTGCCAGCAGCCGCCCCACTAGCGGAGCCCACAATGAGCAGTTCTTC.

This clonotype was seen more than once but under ten times. The V gene is TRBV27, the J gene TRBJ2-1, with 8 bases fitting TRBD2. Germline V lookup: CDR1 MNHEY, CDR2 SMNVEV (reference sequence). The J segment lost 1 base and the V segment lost 0 bases, leaving 11 bases of the junction unmatched. The length of the CDR3 is 19 residues. The DNA for the CDR3 is TGTGCCAGCAGTTTATCGGATAGCGGGATTATGGGGTCCTACAATGAGCAGTTCTTC. This codes for CASSLSDSGIMGSYNEQFF.

This clonotype occurred many times. This chain links TRBV6-1 with TRBJ2-5, with a weak D call TRBD2 (8 bases). CDR1 and CDR2 from the germline V gene are MNHNS and SASEGT. The CDR3 length is 14 residues. V lost 6 bases to trimming and J lost 13 bases, with 24 bases between them. This CDR3 is CASRATSGKGAWYF. The CDR3 DNA follows: TGTGCCAGCAGGGCCACTAGCGGCAAGGGGGCCTGGTACTTC.

The chain employs TRBV6-2 or TRBV6-3 and TRBJ2-7, with D possibly matching TRBD1 (6 bases). The CDR3 runs 17 residues. CDR1 and CDR2 (germline): MNHEY, SVGEGT. The V end lost 4 bases, the J end lost 3 bases, and 22 bases lay between the germline ends. This CDR3 reads CASSSTSDSIIFYEQYF. The CDR3 DNA reads as TGTGCCAGCAGTTCCACCTCGGACAGTATAATATTCTACGAGCAGTACTTC.

The chain links TRBV11-2 to TRBJ2-2; no clear D. Germline-derived CDR1 and CDR2 are SGHAT and FQNNGV. The CDR3 is made up of 15 amino acids. V lost 1 base and J 5 bases, leaving 11 bases between the germline ends. The CDR3 is CASSLGVERTGELFF. The CDR3 DNA reads TGTGCCAGCAGCTTAGGGGTAGAGAGGACCGGGGAGCTGTTTTTT. The whole variable domain, filled in from reference TRBV11-2 and TRBJ2-2, reads EAGVAQSPRYKIIEKRQSVAFWCNPISGHATLYWYQQILGQGPKLLIQFQNNGVVDDSQLPKDRFSAERLKGVDSTLKIQPAKLEDSAVYLCASSLGVERTGELFFGEGSRLTVL.

This clonotype was found many times. The rearrangement links TRBV3-1 to TRBJ2-5, with a possible D match to TRBD2 (5 bases). The CDR3 is 16 residues long. Germline CDR1 is LGHDT and CDR2 is YNNKEL (reference sequence). V gave up 4 bases and J gave up 4 bases, with 19 bases separating them. CDR3 loop: CASSRLSKRVGETQYF. CDR3 DNA: TGTGCCAGCAGCCGTCTCTCGAAGAGGGTTGGAGAGACCCAGTACTTC.

In its sample, this clonotype was seen many times. V is TRBV20-1 and J is TRBJ1-3; D is uncertain. V dropped 3 bases and J dropped 2 bases, with 11 bases sitting between them. Germline-derived CDR1 and CDR2 are DFQATT and SNEGSKA (reference sequence). The CDR3 extends over 14 amino acids. CDR3 in DNA: TGCAGTGCTAGTCTAGGGAGTACTGGAAACACCATATATTTT. This translates into CSASLGSTGNTIYF.

The chain has TRBV19 and TRBJ2-3; TRBD1 aligns across 7 bases. Germline V gene sequence: CDR1 LNHDA, CDR2 SQIVND (reference sequence). The CDR3 consists of 17 residues. The junction had 10 bases not matched to a gene; V was cut back by 4 bases and J by 0 bases. As DNA, the CDR3 is TGTGCCAGTAGTACCGCCCACAGGGGAGAAAGCACAGATACGCAGTATTTT. Amino acid sequence: CASSTAHRGESTDTQYF.

This clonotype showed up just a few times. The gene calls are TRBV20-1 and TRBJ2-1; D is ambiguous. The CDR3 has 12 residues. The V end lost 6 bases, the J end lost 5 bases, and 11 bases lay between the germline ends. Germline V gene data show CDR1 as DFQATT and CDR2 as SNEGSKA (reference sequence). The CDR3 sequence: CSAPRIDNEQFF. The CDR3 bases are TGCAGTGCCCCCCGAATTGACAATGAGCAGTTCTTC.

Details on this clonotype: Just one base apart from a much larger clone, this may be a read error. The gene calls are TRBV28 and TRBJ1-2, with D unresolved. Trimming took off 5 bases at V and 4 bases at J, with 14 bases between the two ends. The CDR3 totals 14 residues. Germline V lookup: CDR1 MDHEN, CDR2 SYDVKM. The CDR3 DNA is TGTGCCAGCAGTCCCTCGGGGTATTCCTATGGCTACACCTTC. This codes for CASSPSGYSYGYTF.

The chain is built from TRBV7-2 and TRBJ2-5; D is unclear. Germline CDR1 and CDR2: SGHTA and FQGNSA. This CDR3 is built from 15 residues. V lost 5 bases and J 1 base, leaving 14 bases between the germline ends. CDR3 loop: CASSDPRNTQETQYF. The CDR3 region has the DNA TGTGCCAGCAGCGACCCCAGGAATACCCAAGAGACCCAGTACTTC.

The rearrangement links TRBV9 to TRBJ2-1; 8 bases match TRBD2. Germline CDR1 SGDLS, CDR2 YYNGEE. The CDR3 length is 19 residues. The V segment lost 0 bases and the J segment 1 base; nucleotides outside the gene matches: 12. The CDR3 loop is CASSVEMVGGRWSYNEQFF. The CDR3 DNA reads as TGTGCCAGCAGCGTAGAGATGGTCGGCGGGAGGTGGTCCTACAATGAGCAGTTCTTC.

The sample holds a few counts of this clonotype. V and J are TRBV20-1 and TRBJ1-6, with TRBD1 matching over 10 bases. This CDR3 is built from 14 residues. The junction had 7 bases not matched to a gene; V was cut back by 5 bases and J by 9 bases. Germline CDR1 reads DFQATT; CDR2 reads SNEGSKA (reference sequence). The CDR3 reads CSAVFGQGVSPLHF. CDR3 sequence (DNA): TGCAGTGCTGTATTCGGACAGGGGGTTTCACCCCTCCACTTT.

This clonotype showed up many times. The CDR3 protein is CASSAGQGWAAFF. The CDR3 nucleotides are TGTGCCAGCAGTGCTGGACAGGGTTGGGCAGCTTTCTTT. The chain links TRBV6-1 to TRBJ1-1, with 8 bases identical to TRBD1. Germline loops: CDR1 MNHNS, CDR2 SASEGT. V trimming: 4 bases; J trimming: 10 bases; junction bases outside the gene matches: 8. The length of the CDR3 is 13 residues.

This clonotype was counted many times. As DNA, the CDR3 is TGTGCCAGCAGTGAACAGAGCCCCACTGAAGCTTTCTTT. It translates to CASSEQSPTEAFF. The chain combines TRBV6-1 with TRBJ1-1; D remains unclear. Germline V gene lookup returns CDR1 MNHNS and CDR2 SASEGT. The CDR3 length is 13 residues. V lost 2 bases and J lost 4, with 8 bases in between.

This clonotype was recorded a few times. The V call is TRBV7-9, the J call TRBJ1-4; 7 bases map to TRBD1. Germline V gives CDR1 SEHNR, CDR2 FQNEAQ (reference sequence). Trimming at V came to 5 bases and at J to 2 bases, leaving 5 bases not matched to a gene. The CDR3 runs 15 residues. The CDR3 sequence is CASSHSTGTNEKLFF. In DNA form, the CDR3 reads TGTGCCAGCAGCCATTCGACAGGGACTAATGAAAAACTGTTTTTT.

As to this clonotype: A clone one base away is much larger, so this may be a read error. In DNA form, the CDR3 reads TGCGGTGCTAGAGCTCGACCTAGCTCCTACAATGAGCAGTTCTTC. Translating it yields CGARARPSSYNEQFF. The rearrangement links TRBV20-1 to TRBJ2-1; D call uncertain. Germline CDR1 is DFQATT and CDR2 is SNEGSKA (reference sequence). The CDR3 loop spans 15 amino acids.

V usage is TRBV5-4 and J usage is TRBJ2-3; 7 nucleotides agree with TRBD2. Germline V gene sequence: CDR1 SGHNT, CDR2 YYREEE (reference sequence). Trimming cost V 2 bases and J 5 bases; bases outside gene matches: 8. The CDR3 loop spans 15 amino acids. CDR3 in amino acids: CASSFPGGSVDTQYF. The CDR3 DNA is TGTGCCAGCAGCTTCCCTGGCGGGAGTGTAGATACGCAGTATTTT.

This clonotype was detected ten times or more. This chain connects TRBV6-6 to TRBJ2-2; D call uncertain. Germline CDR1 is MNHNY and CDR2 is SVGAGI (reference sequence). The ends were cut back, 2 bases at V and 6 bases at J, with 7 bases in the middle. There are 13 residues in the CDR3. CDR3 loop: CASSYPGSGELFF. The CDR3, as DNA: TGTGCCAGCAGTTACCCCGGTTCCGGGGAGCTGTTTTTT.

This clonotype was seen at least ten times. This chain joins TRBV11-2 and TRBJ2-1; 12 bases are shared with TRBD2. Germline CDR1 reads SGHAT; CDR2 reads FQNNGV. V shed 10 bases and J 2 bases; nucleotides not matched to a gene: 9. The CDR3 loop spans 16 amino acids. CDR3 in DNA: TGTGCCACCGCCACCAGGACTAGCGGGACCTACAATGAGCAGTTCTTC. Translation: CATATRTSGTYNEQFF.